Presented here are 21 T cell receptor beta chains from one specimen sequenced in a study of T cells expressing NK-cell markers. TCRdb processed the 5' RACE reads again and assigns one entry to each CDR3 protein, with no DNA. This sample contains 200,000 to 300,000 distinct CDR3 sequences. The source material was blood T cells: a sorted CD56 or NKG2C T cell subset, CD4+ or CD8+ T cells, or bulk PBMC T cells (not recorded which). These receptors were obtained from a man between 18 and 35 years old in good health.

The gene calls are TRBV11-3 and TRBJ2-2. Germline CDR1 and CDR2: SGHNT and YENEEA. The CDR3 extends over 15 amino acids. CDR3 amino acids: CASSLYQGNTGELFF.

J is TRBJ1-3 and V is TRBV12-3 or TRBV12-4. The CDR3 length is 12 residues. CDR3 in amino acids: CGQQSSGNTIYF.

V is TRBV14 and J is TRBJ1-2. Germline-derived CDR1 and CDR2 are SGHDN and FVKESK. The CDR3 spans 15 residues. CDR3 residues: CASSQGRGRNYGYTF.

J is TRBJ2-3 and V is TRBV6-6; the TCRdb D gene call, TRBD2, has no DNA to confirm it. This CDR3 is 13 amino acids long. Per germline, CDR1 MNHNY and CDR2 SVGAGI (reference sequence). CDR3 in amino acids: CASRERGTDTQYF.

The chain recombines TRBV18 with TRBJ2-1; TCRdb's D gene call, TRBD1, goes unchecked for lack of DNA. This CDR3 comprises 14 residues. Looked up from germline, CDR1 is KGHSH and CDR2 is LQKENI. The CDR3 loop reads CASSPNTGGNEQFF.

This chain links TRBV5-1 with TRBJ2-5. Germline assignment: CDR1 SGHRS and CDR2 YFSETQ. CDR3 size: 15 residues. The CDR3 sequence: CASSLAVNLQETQYF. The variable domain in full, with the rest retrieved from reference TRBV5-1 and TRBJ2-5, is KAGVTQTPRYLIKTRGQQVTLSCSPISGHRSVSWYQQTPGQGLQFLFEYFSETQRNKGNFPGRFSGRQFSNSRSEMNVSTLELGDSALYLCASSLAVNLQETQYFGPGTRLLVL.

The CDR3 sequence is CASSLAGVRSYF. V is TRBV12-3 or TRBV12-4 and J is TRBJ1-1. This CDR3 has 12 amino acids.

The chain carries TRBV20-1 and TRBJ2-1; TCRdb gives TRBD2 as the D gene, but with no DNA this cannot be confirmed. Germline lookup yields CDR1 DFQATT and CDR2 SNEGSKA (reference sequence). The CDR3 has 19 residues. CDR3 loop: CSARSNRPDSGSSYNEQFF.

This chain connects TRBV19 to TRBJ2-1; TCRdb lists TRBD2, though no DNA is available to test this call. The length of the CDR3 is 15 residues. Germline V lookup: CDR1 LNHDA, CDR2 SQIVND (reference sequence). The CDR3 sequence is CASSLSGGRFYEQFF.

The chain couples TRBV12-3 or TRBV12-4 to TRBJ2-1; TCRdb picks TRBD1, but there is no DNA to check that call. The CDR3 has 16 amino acids. This CDR3 reads CASSSYRGSNSGEQFF.

V gene TRBV5-5 combines with J gene TRBJ2-7; TCRdb's D call, TRBD1, is unchecked because there is no DNA. Germline V gene sequence: CDR1 SGHKS, CDR2 YYEKEE (reference sequence). The CDR3 has 15 residues. The CDR3 spells CASSDSGTLSYEQYF.

This rearrangement joins TRBV6-1 to TRBJ2-5; absent DNA, TCRdb's TRBD1 call cannot be checked. Germline V gene data show CDR1 as MNHNS and CDR2 as SASEGT. This CDR3 contains 14 residues. CDR3 sequence: CASSPGSRAETQYF.

The chain links TRBV12-3 or TRBV12-4 to TRBJ2-7; TCRdb selects TRBD1, and the lack of DNA leaves this call unchecked. The CDR3 runs 19 residues. CDR3 in amino acids: CASSPGDRVRTRGAYEQYF.

The genes are TRBV12-3 or TRBV12-4 and TRBJ1-5; TCRdb's D call of TRBD1 is untestable without DNA. There are 15 residues in the CDR3. CDR3: CASSSQDSGNQPQHF.

This chain joins TRBV18 and TRBJ2-2; TCRdb proposes TRBD1, but this gene call is untestable without DNA. CDR1 is KGHSH and CDR2 is LQKENI in the germline V gene. The CDR3 contains 13 residues. This chain's CDR3 is CASSEQGSGELFF.

The rearrangement links TRBV10-3 to TRBJ2-1; TCRdb returns TRBD1, unconfirmable since there is no DNA. This CDR3 comprises 15 residues. Germline loops: CDR1 ENHRY, CDR2 SYGVKD. The CDR3: CAISDGQGGRNEQFF.

V gene TRBV7-7 combines with J gene TRBJ2-1. CDR3 length: 14 amino acids. Germline lookup yields CDR1 SSHAT and CDR2 FNYEAQ (reference sequence). Here the CDR3 reads CASSPAGSYNEQFF.

This sequence joins TRBV4-2 and TRBJ1-1. This CDR3 spans 15 amino acids. Per the germline V gene, CDR1 is LGHNA and CDR2 is YNFKEQ. The CDR3 reads CASSQVSEVVAEAFF.

The chain links TRBV6-1 to TRBJ2-1; TCRdb lists TRBD1, though no DNA is available to test this call. Germline CDR1 reads MNHNS; CDR2 reads SASEGT. The CDR3 loop spans 15 amino acids. CDR3 protein: CASRRGTLENSEQFF.

V usage is TRBV10-3 and J usage is TRBJ2-1. The CDR3 contains 16 residues. The V gene's germline CDR1 is ENHRY and CDR2 SYGVKD. CDR3 amino acids: CAISLDGLSSYNEQFF.

The gene calls are TRBV6-5 and TRBJ2-5; the TCRdb call, TRBD2, lacks DNA for checking. The CDR3 covers 16 residues. The germline gives CDR1 MNHEY, CDR2 SVGAGI. The CDR3 region is CASSSPRGSVRETQYF.